This is a list of T cell receptor beta chains from one sample in a study of blood T cell repertoires in COVID-19. TCRdb's copy holds only in-frame clones and misses some; the assay was immunoSEQ multiplex PCR. The sample has 250,000 to 350,000 clones, around 87% seen once. Material for sequencing was PBMCs or T cells enriched from blood (not recorded which). Receptors were obtained from a woman under 40 who had recovered from COVID-19. CDR3s include the opening cysteine and the closing phenylalanine or tryptophan. A D gene is named only where the DNA matches it firmly. Expanded clones are given a class, and other clones once, few, many or no size at all.

d_call	v_call	clone_size	j_call	cdr3_aa	cdr3_nt
-	TRBV7-9	-	TRBJ1-3	CASSLGGRADGNTIYF	TGTGCCAGCAGCTTGGGGGGGAGAGCCGATGGAAACACCATATATTTT
-	TRBV6-5	-	TRBJ1-5	CASSSGQGGQPQHF	TGTGCCAGCAGTTCCGGGCAGGGCGGTCAGCCCCAGCATTTT
-	TRBV6-5	-	TRBJ2-1	CASSFSYRDNEQFF	TGTGCCAGCAGTTTTTCATACAGGGACAATGAGCAGTTCTTC
-	TRBV6-6	-	TRBJ2-3	CASSFVGSGRPDTQYF	TGTGCCAGCAGTTTTGTCGGTAGCGGTCGACCAGATACGCAGTATTTT
-	TRBV5-6	-	TRBJ2-6	CASSDSSGANVLTF	TGTGCCAGCAGCGACAGCTCTGGGGCCAACGTCCTGACTTTC
TRBD1	TRBV4-1	-	TRBJ1-1	CASSHKVGTGMNTEAFF	TGCGCCAGCAGCCATAAAGTCGGGACAGGGATGAACACTGAAGCTTTCTTT
-	TRBV11-2	-	TRBJ2-7	CASSPPGKGYEQYF	TGTGCCAGCAGCCCACCGGGTAAGGGGTACGAGCAGTACTTC
TRBD2	TRBV3-1/TRBV3-2	-	TRBJ2-3	CASSQALAGIRTDTQYF	TGTGCCAGCAGCCAAGCCCTAGCGGGGATACGCACAGATACGCAGTATTTT
-	TRBV6-5	-	TRBJ1-5	CASSASGGSNQPQHF	TGTGCCAGCAGCGCCAGCGGGGGGAGCAATCAGCCCCAGCATTTT
-	TRBV3-1/TRBV3-2	-	TRBJ1-2	CASSQEQEYGYTF	TGTGCCAGCAGCCAAGAACAGGAGTATGGCTACACCTTC
-	TRBV7-6	-	TRBJ2-2	CASSLGRATGELFF	TGTGCCAGCAGCTTGGGTCGAGCGACCGGGGAGCTGTTTTTT
TRBD1	TRBV28	-	TRBJ2-5	CASSETGTGGRETQYF	TGTGCCAGCAGCGAAACCGGGACAGGGGGCAGGGAGACCCAGTACTTC
-	TRBV5-1	once	TRBJ1-6	CASSPDQGTNSPLHF	TGCGCCAGCAGCCCGGACCAGGGTACGAATTCACCCCTCCACTTT
TRBD1	TRBV7-2	-	TRBJ2-7	CASSLEGDRGLSYEQYF	TGTGCCAGCAGCTTAGAGGGCGACAGGGGATTGTCCTACGAGCAGTACTTC
-	TRBV7-9	once	TRBJ1-1	CASSSGVNTEAFF	TGTGCCAGCAGTTCAGGGGTGAACACTGAAGCTTTCTTT
TRBD1	TRBV30	-	TRBJ2-3	CAWTGQGRADTQYF	TGTGCCTGGACTGGACAGGGGAGAGCAGATACGCAGTATTTT
-	TRBV13	-	TRBJ1-2	CASSLGSYGYTF	TGTGCCAGCAGCTTAGGGTCTTATGGCTACACCTTC
-	TRBV6-5	-	TRBJ2-7	CASSRTETYEQYF	TGTGCCAGCAGTCGGACAGAGACCTACGAGCAGTACTTC
TRBD1	TRBV4-1	once	TRBJ2-3	CASSQTGAPLTDTQYF	TGCGCCAGCAGCCAAACAGGGGCACCACTCACAGATACGCAGTATTTT
-	TRBV15	-	TRBJ1-6	CATSRDKTVSYNSPLHF	TGTGCCACCAGCAGAGATAAAACAGTCTCCTATAATTCACCCCTCCACTTT
TRBD1	TRBV11-3	-	TRBJ2-2	CASSSSLTGLTGELFF	TGTGCCAGCAGCTCGAGCTTGACAGGGCTGACCGGGGAGCTGTTTTTT
-	TRBV19	-	TRBJ2-1	CASSIAVNRRGPYNEQFF	TGTGCCAGTAGTATCGCTGTGAATCGGCGGGGCCCATACAATGAGCAGTTCTTC
-	TRBV3-1/TRBV3-2	-	TRBJ1-5	CASSQDLRGLLPQHF	TGTGCCAGCAGCCAAGATCTTCGGGGTCTGCTGCCCCAGCATTTT
TRBD1	TRBV5-1	-	TRBJ1-2	CASSMGTANYGYTF	TGCGCCAGCAGCATGGGGACAGCTAACTATGGCTACACCTTC